Described below is a single T cell receptor beta chain sequence and its context. The clone's antigen remains unknown. Nothing much larger sits one base from this clone, and base qualities are not available. The source of the sample is a study of siplizumab effects on memory and regulatory T cells (dated by TCRdb to between 2018 and 2020). Broadly, across the study: The study examined how the anti-CD2 antibody siplizumab affects alloreactive T-cell subsets in allogeneic mixed lymphocyte reactions built from human PBMCs.

The method behind the library was the immunoSEQ multiplex PCR assay. About 9.9 x 10^4 TCR templates per sample were assayed by the deep sequencing platform. Genomic DNA extracted from sorted T cells was used for TCRbeta CDR3 sequencing. Regarding the original processing steps: Clonal analysis of TCRbeta CDR3 data was done in the R programming language. Unstimulated samples were compared with post-reaction CFSE-low samples to define alloreactive CD4+ and CD8+ clones. Alloreactive CD4+ clones were assigned to regulatory or non-regulatory origin by matching sequences to sorted unstimulated Treg and non-Treg repertoires. The immuneACCESS repertoire file appears here via TCRdb, limited to in-frame rearrangements. These files lack a portion of the clones; in checked studies, under half of the deficit traces to unresolved V genes, and the cause of the others is not known. V and J calls and clone size are copied from that table; D and trimming were computed from the DNA. Counted in this sample were approximately 94,000 clones; 85% to 95% of them appeared once. The ten largest clones add up to over 1% of the sample.

Taken from the germline V gene (reference sequence), the CDR1 and CDR2 loops are MNHEY and SMNVEV. After removal of 6 bases from V and 6 bases from J, the junction retains 17 bases not matched to a gene. The CDR3 runs 17 residues from the cysteine to the phenylalanine. Just CDR3 DNA is preserved here, 51 bases in frame from base 1. Paper-wide results and their limitations: Siplizumab significantly lowered the cumulative frequency of alloreactive sequences that could be traced to unstimulated CD4+ memory T cells. Unstimulated naive T cells appeared to be more diverse than memory T cells, and naive cells seemed to make a substantial contribution to the alloresponse. About 75-96% of proliferating CD4+ or CD8+ clones could not be given a naive or memory phenotype. Sequences below about 10^-5 frequency were poorly captured, so only a minor fraction of alloreactive clones could be mapped to unstimulated subsets. Among mappable alloreactive CD4+ clones, an average Treg-derived fraction of around 71% was observed with siplizumab, compared with more than 25% in control reactions. Whether proliferating Tregs from siplizumab cultures actually had suppressive function was not functionally confirmed.

Sorted unstimulated T cells and proliferating T cells recovered from mixed lymphocyte reactions underwent TCRbeta CDR3 sequencing. Fresh whole blood from ten HLA-typed healthy donors was used as the source from which PBMCs were isolated. To map where alloreactive clones came from, unstimulated CD4+ non-regulatory T cells were FACS-sorted. The chain uses TRBV27 and TRBJ2-3; TRBD2 aligns with 8 central bases. This sequence was found in a human donor in good health. The sample consisted of non-Treg CD4+ T cells sorted from blood. The sample's cell subset or site label, in plain terms: FACS-sorted unstimulated CD4+ non-regulatory T cells. The base sequence is TGTGCCAGCAGCGGGGGGGCTCTCCAGGGAGTGTCGGATACGCAGTATTTT. It codes for CASSGGALQGVSDTQYF.